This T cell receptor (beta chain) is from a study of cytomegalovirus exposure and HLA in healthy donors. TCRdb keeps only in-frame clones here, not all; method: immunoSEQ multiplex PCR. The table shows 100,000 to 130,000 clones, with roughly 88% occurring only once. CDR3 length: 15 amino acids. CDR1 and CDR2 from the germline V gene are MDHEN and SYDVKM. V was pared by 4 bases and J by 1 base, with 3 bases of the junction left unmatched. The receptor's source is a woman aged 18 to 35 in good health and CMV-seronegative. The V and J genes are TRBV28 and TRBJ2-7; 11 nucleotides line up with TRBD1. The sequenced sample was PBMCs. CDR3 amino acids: CASSSGQGASYEQYF. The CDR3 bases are TGTGCCAGCAGTTCCGGACAGGGGGCTTCCTACGAGCAGTACTTC. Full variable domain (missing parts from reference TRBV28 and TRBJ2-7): DVKVTQSSRYLVKRTGEKVFLECVQDMDHENMFWYRQDPGLGLRLIYFSYDVKMKEKGDIPEGYSVSREKKERFSLILESASTNQTSMYLCASSSGQGASYEQYFGPGTRLTVT.